This paragraph covers one T cell receptor beta chain sequence. TCRdb keeps only in-frame clones here, not all; method: immunoSEQ multiplex PCR. The sample lists approximately 230,000 clones, 80% to 90% occurring once. Everyone who took part was roughly 18 to 89 years old, and they came from about 23 US areas. Cohort assignment relied on participant-reported clinical history. This entry is derived from a study of blood T cell repertoires in COVID-19. V gave up 9 bases and J gave up 4 bases; unmatched junction bases: 11. CDR1 is LGHDT, CDR2 YNNKEL, per germline (reference sequence). CDR3 length: 15 residues.

The sequenced sample was PBMCs or T cells enriched from blood (not recorded which). The clonotype originates from a man aged 35 to 55 who had recovered from COVID-19. This sequence joins TRBV3-1 (or the pseudogene TRBV3-2) and TRBJ2-1; 8 bases line up with TRBD2. CDR3 nucleotide sequence: TGTGCCAGTGGGTTGGCGGGGGGCTTATACAATGAGCAGTTCTTC. Translated, it gives CASGLAGGLYNEQFF.